Given below is one T cell receptor (beta chain) in context. Its specificity is not known. These data originate in a study of yellow fever vaccine responses in identical twins. Study-level findings and limits: Reportedly, twins' vaccine T cell responses looked partly convergent and partly personalized.

TCRdb called the RT-PCR reads again in MiXCR, with one record for every CDR3 protein. The profile shows 1,000 to 1,400 distinct CDR3 sequences, about 73% of them singletons. CDR3 size: 12 residues. V lost 6 bases and J 0 bases, leaving 6 bases between the germline ends. The germline CDR1 and CDR2 sequences are SNHLY and FYNNEI. The chain recombines TRBV2 with TRBJ2-7; D is unresolved. The sequences come from T cells from blood (PBMCs), unsorted or a sorted subset (not recorded which), collected before or after yellow fever vaccination (not recorded which). The clonotype comes from a female donor who received the yellow fever vaccine. CDR3 in amino acids: CASRVDSYEQYF. The CDR3, as DNA: TGTGCCAGCAGGGTCGACTCCTACGAGCAGTACTTC.